Below, one T cell receptor (beta chain) is given with its context. Clones were read by immunoSEQ multiplex PCR, and TCRdb kept only the in-frame ones, dropping some. The sample yields some 290,000 clones, 90% to 95% seen once. Germline V CDR1 and CDR2: LGHNA, YSLEER. V dropped 0 bases and J dropped 4; count of bases not matched to a gene: 12. This CDR3 is 18 amino acids long. This sample was included in a study of blood T cell repertoires in COVID-19. Across the study: PBMCs, B-cell-depleted T cells, or T cells were the source of the cDNA or gDNA that made up the material.

The source is a woman in her 30s who had been exposed to COVID-19. The rearrangement links TRBV4-3 to TRBJ2-7; 10 bases align to TRBD1. Sequencing used PBMCs or T cells enriched from blood (not recorded which). The CDR3 here is CASSQEWPGTGVVYEQYF. The CDR3 nucleotides are TGCGCCAGCAGCCAAGAATGGCCCGGGACAGGGGTCGTTTACGAGCAGTACTTC.